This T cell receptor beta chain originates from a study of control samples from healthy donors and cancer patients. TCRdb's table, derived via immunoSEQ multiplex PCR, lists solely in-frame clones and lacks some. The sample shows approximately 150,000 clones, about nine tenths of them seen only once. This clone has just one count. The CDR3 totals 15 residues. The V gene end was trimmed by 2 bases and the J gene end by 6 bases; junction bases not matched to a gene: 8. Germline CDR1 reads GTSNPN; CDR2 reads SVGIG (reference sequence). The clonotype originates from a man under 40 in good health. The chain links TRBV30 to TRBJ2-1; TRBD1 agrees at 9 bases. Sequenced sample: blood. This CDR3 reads CAWSYRDRVSNEQFF. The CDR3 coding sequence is TGTGCCTGGAGTTACCGGGACAGGGTTTCCAATGAGCAGTTCTTC. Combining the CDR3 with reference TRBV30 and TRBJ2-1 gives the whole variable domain SQTIHQWPATLVQPVGSPLSLECTVEGTSNPNLYWYRQAAGRGLQLLFYSVGIGQISSEVPQNLSASRPQDRQFILSSKKLLLSDSGFYLCAWSYRDRVSNEQFFGPGTRLTVL.